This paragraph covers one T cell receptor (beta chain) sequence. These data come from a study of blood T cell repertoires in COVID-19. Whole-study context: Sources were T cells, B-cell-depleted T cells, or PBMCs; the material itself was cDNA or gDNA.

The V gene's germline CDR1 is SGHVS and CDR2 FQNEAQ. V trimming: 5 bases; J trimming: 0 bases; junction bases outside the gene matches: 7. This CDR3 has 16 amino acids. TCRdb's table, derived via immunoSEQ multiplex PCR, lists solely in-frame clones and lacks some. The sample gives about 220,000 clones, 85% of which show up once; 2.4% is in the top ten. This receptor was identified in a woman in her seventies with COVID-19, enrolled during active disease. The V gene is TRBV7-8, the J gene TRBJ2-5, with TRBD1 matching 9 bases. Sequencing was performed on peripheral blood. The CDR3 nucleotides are TGTGCCAGCAGCCCGTCCCGGGACAGGGACCAAGAGACCCAGTACTTC. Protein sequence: CASSPSRDRDQETQYF.